This T cell receptor beta chain appears in the sequencing data of a study of T cell responses to AZD1222 COVID-19 vaccine. Study details: Second doses that came at about 4 or about 12 weeks were put together. Study-level results: Spike-specific TCR breadth and depth both grew after two AZD1222 doses. Unmutated variant regions are reportedly targeted by nearly half of spike-specific TCRs.

Profiled with immunoSEQ multiplex PCR; TCRdb holds only in-frame clones, not every one. The sample includes 120,000 to 150,000 clones, about 91% seen only once; the top ten take about 15%. The CDR3 has 14 amino acids. Looked up from germline, CDR1 is SGDLS and CDR2 is YYNGEE. V lost 6 bases to trimming and J lost 8 bases; unmatched junction nucleotides: 12. With regard to this clone: The antigen remains undetermined.

The sequencing used peripheral blood, collected on day 0 of AZD1222 vaccination. This sequence was found in an adult in good health. This chain uses TRBV9 with TRBJ1-2; 8 nucleotides match TRBD1. Written as DNA, the CDR3 is TGTGCCAGCACAGGACAGGGCAAAGGGGACGGCTACACCTTC. Protein sequence: CASTGQGKGDGYTF.